This T cell receptor (beta chain) was profiled in a study of Graves' ophthalmopathy and Graves' hyperthyroidism. Study results and caveats: Clonotypes were expanded in thyroid at above 0.001 frequency, and most also appeared in blood. The model's prediction of ophthalmopathy progression had 65% to 71% sensitivity and roughly 77% specificity.

For this clonotype: The antigen remains undetermined.

With a duration under 3 months, ophthalmopathy in the donors showed moderate-to-severe activity, CAS ≥3 and NOSPECS ≥4. Using RNA transcripts, the TCR beta CDR3 regions were amplified. Following a first-round RT-PCR that used HTBI primers, a second-round multiplex PCR was carried out. MiXCR, run by TCRdb on the multiplex PCR reads, gives a single entry per CDR3 protein. This sample has approximately 210,000 distinct CDR3 sequences, with 20% to 25% found just once. The source material was peripheral blood. The TCR was taken from a woman aged 45-65 years with Graves' ophthalmopathy.

The CDR3 region is CSVGDNEQYF. CDR3 nucleotide sequence: TGCAGCGTTGGGGACAACGAGCAGTACTTC. This chain joins TRBV29-1 and TRBJ2-7; a possible D gene is TRBD1 (6 bases). V was shortened by 4 bases and J by 5 bases, with 6 bases between the two germline ends. There are 10 residues in the CDR3. CDR1 and CDR2 (germline): SQVTM, ANQGSEA.